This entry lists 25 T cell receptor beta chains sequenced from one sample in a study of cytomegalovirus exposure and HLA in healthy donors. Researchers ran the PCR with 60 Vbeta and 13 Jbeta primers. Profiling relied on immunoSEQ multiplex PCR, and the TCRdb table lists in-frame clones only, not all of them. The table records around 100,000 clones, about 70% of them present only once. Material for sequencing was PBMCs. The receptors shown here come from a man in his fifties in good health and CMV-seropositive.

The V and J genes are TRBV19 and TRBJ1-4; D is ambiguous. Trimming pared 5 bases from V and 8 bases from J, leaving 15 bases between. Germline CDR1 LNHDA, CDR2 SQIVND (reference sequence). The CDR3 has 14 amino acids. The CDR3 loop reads CASSLREIGEKLFF. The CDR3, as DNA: TGTGCCAGTAGTCTCCGGGAGATTGGGGAAAAACTGTTTTTT.

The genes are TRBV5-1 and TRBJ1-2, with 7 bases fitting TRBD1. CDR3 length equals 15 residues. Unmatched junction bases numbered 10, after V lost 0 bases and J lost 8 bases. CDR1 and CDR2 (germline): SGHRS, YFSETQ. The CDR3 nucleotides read TGCGCCAGCAGCTTGGGACAGGGCTTTATAGAGGGCTACACCTTC. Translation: CASSLGQGFIEGYTF. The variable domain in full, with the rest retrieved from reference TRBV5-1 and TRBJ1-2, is KAGVTQTPRYLIKTRGQQVTLSCSPISGHRSVSWYQQTPGQGLQFLFEYFSETQRNKGNFPGRFSGRQFSNSRSEMNVSTLELGDSALYLCASSLGQGFIEGYTFGSGTRLTVV.

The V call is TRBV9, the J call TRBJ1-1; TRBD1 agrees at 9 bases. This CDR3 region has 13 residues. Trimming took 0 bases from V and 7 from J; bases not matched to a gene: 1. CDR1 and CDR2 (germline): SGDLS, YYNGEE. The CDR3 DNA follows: TGTGCCAGCAGCGTAGGGGGACAGGGTGAAGCTTTCTTT. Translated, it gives CASSVGGQGEAFF.

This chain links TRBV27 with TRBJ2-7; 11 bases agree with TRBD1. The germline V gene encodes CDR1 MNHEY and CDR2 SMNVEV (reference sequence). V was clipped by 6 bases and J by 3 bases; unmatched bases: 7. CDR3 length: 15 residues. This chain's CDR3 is CASRIRDRGYYEQYF. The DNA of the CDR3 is TGTGCCAGCAGAATCCGGGACAGGGGGTACTACGAGCAGTACTTC.

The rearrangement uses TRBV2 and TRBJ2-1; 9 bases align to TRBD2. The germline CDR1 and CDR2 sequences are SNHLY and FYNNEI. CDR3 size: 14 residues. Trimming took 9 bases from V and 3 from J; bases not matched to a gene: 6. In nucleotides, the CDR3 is TGTGCCAGTGGGGTAGCGGGGGTCTACAATGAGCAGTTCTTC. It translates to CASGVAGVYNEQFF.

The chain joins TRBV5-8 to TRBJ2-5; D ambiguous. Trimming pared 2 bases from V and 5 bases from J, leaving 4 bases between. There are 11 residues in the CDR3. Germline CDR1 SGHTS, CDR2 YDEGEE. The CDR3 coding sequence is TGTGCCAGCAGCTTCCGGGAGACCCAGTACTTC. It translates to CASSFRETQYF.

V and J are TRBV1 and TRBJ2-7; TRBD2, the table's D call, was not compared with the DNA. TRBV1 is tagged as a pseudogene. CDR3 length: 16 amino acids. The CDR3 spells CTSSQEEERGFYEQYF. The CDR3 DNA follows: TGCACCAGCAGCCAAGAAGAGGAGCGGGGGTTCTACGAGCAGTACTTC.

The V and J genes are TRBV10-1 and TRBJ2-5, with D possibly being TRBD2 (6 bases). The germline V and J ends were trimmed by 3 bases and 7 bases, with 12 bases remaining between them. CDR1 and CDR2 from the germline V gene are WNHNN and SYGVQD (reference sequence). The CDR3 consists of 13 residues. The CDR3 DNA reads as TGCGCCAGCAGTGATATGGTCGGGGGGACCCAGTACTTC. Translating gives CASSDMVGGTQYF.

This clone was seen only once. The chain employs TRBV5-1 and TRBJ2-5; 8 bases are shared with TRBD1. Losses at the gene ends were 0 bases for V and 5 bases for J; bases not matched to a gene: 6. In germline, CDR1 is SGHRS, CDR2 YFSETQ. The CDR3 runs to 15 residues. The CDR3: CASSLETGALETQYF. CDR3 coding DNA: TGCGCCAGCAGCTTGGAGACAGGGGCCCTGGAGACCCAGTACTTC.

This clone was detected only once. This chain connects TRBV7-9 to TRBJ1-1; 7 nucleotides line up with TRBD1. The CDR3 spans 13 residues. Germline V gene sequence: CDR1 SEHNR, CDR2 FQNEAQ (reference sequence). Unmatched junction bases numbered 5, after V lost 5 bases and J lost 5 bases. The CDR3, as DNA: TGTGCCAGCAGCGGGACAGTCAAGACTGAAGCTTTCTTT. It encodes CASSGTVKTEAFF.

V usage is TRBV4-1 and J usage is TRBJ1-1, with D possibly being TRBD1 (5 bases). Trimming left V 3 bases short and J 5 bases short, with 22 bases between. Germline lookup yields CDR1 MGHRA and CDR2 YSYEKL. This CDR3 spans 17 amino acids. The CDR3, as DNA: TGCGCCAGCAGCCAGGTCGATATGGGCTTTTCAGGGACTGAAGCTTTCTTT. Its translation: CASSQVDMGFSGTEAFF.

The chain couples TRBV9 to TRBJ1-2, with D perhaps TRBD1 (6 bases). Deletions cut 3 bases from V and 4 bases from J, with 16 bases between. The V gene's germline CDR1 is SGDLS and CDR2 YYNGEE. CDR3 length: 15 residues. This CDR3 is CASSADRRGAYGYTF. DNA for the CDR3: TGTGCCAGCAGCGCCGACAGGCGGGGGGCCTATGGCTACACCTTC.

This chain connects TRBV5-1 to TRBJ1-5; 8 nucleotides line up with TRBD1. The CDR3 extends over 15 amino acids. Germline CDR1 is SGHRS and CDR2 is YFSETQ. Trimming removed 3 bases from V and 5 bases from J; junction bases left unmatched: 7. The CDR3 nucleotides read TGCGCCAGCAGCTCCGGACAGGGAGGGGATCAGCCCCAGCATTTT. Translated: CASSSGQGGDQPQHF.

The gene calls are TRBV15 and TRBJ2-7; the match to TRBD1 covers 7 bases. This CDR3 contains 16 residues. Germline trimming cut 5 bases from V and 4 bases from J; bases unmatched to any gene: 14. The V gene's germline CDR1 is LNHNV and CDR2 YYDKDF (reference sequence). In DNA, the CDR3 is TGTGCCACCAGCGAAACCCCGGGACAGTTTGAATACGAGCAGTACTTC. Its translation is CATSETPGQFEYEQYF.

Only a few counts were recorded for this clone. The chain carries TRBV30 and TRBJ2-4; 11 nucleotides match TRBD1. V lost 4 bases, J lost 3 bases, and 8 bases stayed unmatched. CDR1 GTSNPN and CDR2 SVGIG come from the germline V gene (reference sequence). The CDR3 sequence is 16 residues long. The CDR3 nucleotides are TGTGCCTGGAACTCCGGGACAGGGGGTAACAAAAACATTCAGTACTTC. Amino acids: CAWNSGTGGNKNIQYF.

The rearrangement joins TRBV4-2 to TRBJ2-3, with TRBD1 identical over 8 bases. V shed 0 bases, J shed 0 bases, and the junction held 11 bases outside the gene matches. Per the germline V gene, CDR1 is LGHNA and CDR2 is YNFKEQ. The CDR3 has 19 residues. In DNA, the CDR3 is TGTGCCAGCAGCCAAGAACGTCGGGCAGGGGGCTCTAGCACAGATACGCAGTATTTT. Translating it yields CASSQERRAGGSSTDTQYF.

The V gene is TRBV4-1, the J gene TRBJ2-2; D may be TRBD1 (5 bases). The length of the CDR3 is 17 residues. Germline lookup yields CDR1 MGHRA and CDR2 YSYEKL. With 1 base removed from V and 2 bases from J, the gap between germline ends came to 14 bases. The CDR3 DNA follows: TGCGCCAGCAGCCAAGGTCGGACACCCCAAAACACCGGGGAGCTGTTTTTT. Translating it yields CASSQGRTPQNTGELFF.

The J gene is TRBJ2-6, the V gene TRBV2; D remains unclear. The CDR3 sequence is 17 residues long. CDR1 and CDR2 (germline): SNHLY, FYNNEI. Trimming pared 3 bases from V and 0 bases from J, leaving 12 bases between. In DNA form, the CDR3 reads TGTGCCAGCAGTGACCTACAGAGTTCCTCTGGGGCCAACGTCCTGACTTTC. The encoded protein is CASSDLQSSSGANVLTF. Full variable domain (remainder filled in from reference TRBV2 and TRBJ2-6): EPEVTQTPSHQVTQMGQEVILRCVPISNHLYFYWYRQILGQKVEFLVSFYNNEISEKSEIFDDQFSVERPDGSNFTLKIRSTKLEDSAMYFCASSDLQSSSGANVLTFGAGSRLTVL.

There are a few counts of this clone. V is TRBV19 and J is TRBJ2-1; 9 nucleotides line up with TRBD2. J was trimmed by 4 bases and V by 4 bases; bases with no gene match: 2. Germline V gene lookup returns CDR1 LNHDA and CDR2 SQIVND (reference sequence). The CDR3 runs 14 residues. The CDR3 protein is CASSTLAGYNEQFF. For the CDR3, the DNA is TGTGCCAGTAGTACCCTAGCGGGGTACAATGAGCAGTTCTTC.

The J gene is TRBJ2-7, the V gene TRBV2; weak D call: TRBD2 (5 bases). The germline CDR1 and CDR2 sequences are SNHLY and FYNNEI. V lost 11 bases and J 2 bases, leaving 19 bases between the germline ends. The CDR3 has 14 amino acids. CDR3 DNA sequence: TGTGCCCTCCAAATCGAGGGCGGGCCCTACGAGCAGTACTTC. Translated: CALQIEGGPYEQYF.

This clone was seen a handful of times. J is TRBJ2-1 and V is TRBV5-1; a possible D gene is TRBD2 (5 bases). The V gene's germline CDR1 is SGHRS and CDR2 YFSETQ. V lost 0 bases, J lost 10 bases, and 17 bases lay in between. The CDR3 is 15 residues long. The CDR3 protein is CASSLALFEGREQFF. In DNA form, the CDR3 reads TGCGCCAGCAGCTTGGCTTTATTCGAGGGTCGGGAGCAGTTCTTC.

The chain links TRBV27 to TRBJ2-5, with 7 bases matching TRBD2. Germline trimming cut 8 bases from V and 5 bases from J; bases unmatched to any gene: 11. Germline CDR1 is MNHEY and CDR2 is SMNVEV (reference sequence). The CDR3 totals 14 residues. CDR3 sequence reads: CASGSAGSRETQYF. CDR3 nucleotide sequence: TGTGCCAGCGGGTCAGCGGGATCGCGGGAGACCCAGTACTTC.

The CDR3 sequence: CASSFSLGLGVETQYF. Written as DNA, the CDR3 is TGTGCCAGCAGCTTCAGTTTGGGACTAGGGGTAGAGACCCAGTACTTC. This rearrangement joins TRBV5-4 to TRBJ2-5; 8 bases align to TRBD2. There are 16 residues in the CDR3. CDR1 SGHNT and CDR2 YYREEE come from the germline V gene (reference sequence). The V segment lost 2 bases and the J segment 4 bases; nucleotides outside the gene matches: 10.

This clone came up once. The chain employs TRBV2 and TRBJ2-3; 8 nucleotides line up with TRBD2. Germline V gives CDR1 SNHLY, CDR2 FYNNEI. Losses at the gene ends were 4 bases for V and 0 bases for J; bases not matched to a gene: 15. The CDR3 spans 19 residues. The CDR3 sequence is CASSVFRRGAGKSTDTQYF. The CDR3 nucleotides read TGTGCCAGCAGTGTTTTTCGGCGGGGGGCAGGGAAGAGCACAGATACGCAGTATTTT.

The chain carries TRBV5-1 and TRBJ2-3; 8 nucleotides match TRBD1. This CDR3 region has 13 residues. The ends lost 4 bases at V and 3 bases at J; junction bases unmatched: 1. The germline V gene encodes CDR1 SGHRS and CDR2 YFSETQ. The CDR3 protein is CASSGQGTDTQYF. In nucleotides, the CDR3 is TGCGCCAGCAGCGGACAGGGAACAGATACGCAGTATTTT.